This passage covers 27 T cell receptor beta chains from one sample sequenced in a study of CD8 T cells in Susac syndrome. RNA totalling roughly 0.45 to 1 ug underwent reverse transcription with random hexamers. TCRdb re-analysed the immunoSEQ multiplex PCR reads in MiXCR, keeping a single row per CDR3 protein. The sample carries some 140,000 distinct CDR3 sequences, about 90% recorded once. The sample taken for sequencing was CD8+ T cells from PBMCs. The receptors shown here come from a human donor with multiple sclerosis.

This clonotype was seen just once. The rearrangement links TRBV4-2 to TRBJ2-7, with TRBD2 matching 9 bases. This CDR3 contains 15 residues. The germline CDR1 and CDR2 sequences are LGHNA and YNFKEQ. Trimming cost V 4 bases and J 4 bases; bases outside gene matches: 8. The CDR3, as DNA: TGTGCCAGCAGCCCCCAGCGGGAGGCCTTATACGAGCAGTACTTC. This translates into CASSPQREALYEQYF.

J is TRBJ2-1 and V is TRBV10-2; D could derive from TRBD1 or TRBD2 (5 bases each). Germline CDR1 WSHSY, CDR2 SAAADI. V shed 9 bases and J shed 10 bases, with 13 bases lying between them. CDR3 length: 11 amino acids. The CDR3 nucleotides read TGCGCCAGTGGGACGGTAGAAGAGCAGTTCTTC. Encoded protein: CASGTVEEQFF.

This clonotype was observed a handful of times. The chain has TRBV29-1 and TRBJ2-7; a possible D gene is TRBD2 (6 bases). V was pared by 4 bases and J by 3 bases, with 7 bases between. The CDR3 is made up of 11 amino acids. CDR1 is SQVTM, CDR2 ANQGSEA, per germline. CDR3 nucleotides: TGCAGCGTTGTCGGGGGCTACGAGCAGTACTTC. It is translated as CSVVGGYEQYF.

This clonotype was recorded only once. V usage is TRBV27 and J usage is TRBJ2-1, with 10 bases fitting TRBD2. The junction had 7 bases not matched to a gene; V was cut back by 5 bases and J by 6 bases. The germline V gene has CDR1 MNHEY and CDR2 SMNVEV (reference sequence). The CDR3 spans 15 residues. This chain's CDR3 is CASSQLAGKGNEQFF. CDR3 in DNA: TGTGCCAGCAGTCAACTAGCGGGAAAGGGCAATGAGCAGTTCTTC.

The chain joins TRBV30 to TRBJ2-3; unclear D gene. The CDR3 runs 16 residues. The ends were cut back, 3 bases at V and 4 bases at J, with 20 bases in the middle. Per germline, CDR1 GTSNPN and CDR2 SVGIG (reference sequence). In nucleotides, the CDR3 is TGTGCCTGGAGAGCCGGGCCCTTTATTGGGGCAGATACGCAGTATTTT. It is translated as CAWRAGPFIGADTQYF.

The chain joins TRBV29-1 to TRBJ1-1; D may be TRBD1 (5 bases). CDR3 length: 11 residues. CDR1 is SQVTM and CDR2 is ANQGSEA in the germline V gene. The CDR3: CSSGTGSEAFF. The CDR3 nucleotides read TGCAGTAGCGGGACGGGGAGTGAAGCTTTCTTT.

The chain links TRBV29-1 to TRBJ2-2; either TRBD1 or TRBD2 may supply D (5 bases each). The CDR3 spans 15 residues. V gave up 8 bases and J gave up 7 bases, with 23 bases separating them. Germline assignment: CDR1 SQVTM and CDR2 ANQGSEA. The CDR3 loop reads CSPLGSGPGIGELFF. In DNA, the CDR3 is TGCAGCCCCCTGGGTTCGGGACCTGGTATCGGGGAGCTGTTTTTT.

This clonotype showed up just once. V usage is TRBV27 and J usage is TRBJ2-7; no definite D call. The CDR3 contains 13 residues. V lost 2 bases and J 3 bases, leaving 8 bases between the germline ends. Germline assignment: CDR1 MNHEY and CDR2 SMNVEV (reference sequence). CDR3 protein: CASSLRAYYEQYF. The CDR3 DNA reads TGTGCCAGCAGTTTAAGGGCTTACTACGAGCAGTACTTC.

This rearrangement joins TRBV12-5 to TRBJ2-7; D remains ambiguous. CDR3 size: 12 residues. Germline loops: CDR1 LGHNT, CDR2 FRNRAP. Trimming removed 2 bases from V and 2 bases from J, with 4 bases in between. The CDR3 nucleotides read TGTGCTAGTGGTTTGTCAACCTACGAGCAGTACTTC. Its translation: CASGLSTYEQYF.

The J gene is TRBJ1-1, the V gene TRBV3-1, with no clear D. The V end lost 3 bases, the J end lost 5 bases, and 10 bases lay between the germline ends. The length of the CDR3 is 13 residues. Per germline, CDR1 LGHDT and CDR2 YNNKEL (reference sequence). In DNA, the CDR3 is TGTGCCAGCAGCCAGTTCCCATGGACTGAAGCTTTCTTT. Protein sequence: CASSQFPWTEAFF.

The chain carries TRBV5-6 and TRBJ2-7; D might be TRBD1 or TRBD2, each matching 6 bases. From germline, CDR1 is SGHDT and CDR2 YYEEEE. V was shortened by 4 bases and J by 6 bases, with 17 bases between the two germline ends. CDR3 length equals 14 residues. CDR3 nucleotide sequence: TGTGCCAGCAGCCCTGTGACGGGGGCGACCGAGCAGTACTTC. Residues: CASSPVTGATEQYF.

V usage is TRBV28 and J usage is TRBJ1-5, with a tentative D call TRBD1 (5 bases). V lost 3 bases and J lost 3, with 9 bases in between. The CDR3 has 14 amino acids. Germline V lookup: CDR1 MDHEN, CDR2 SYDVKM. Here the CDR3 DNA reads TGTGCCAGCAGTTTTCCCAGGGACAATCAGCCCCAGCATTTT. Protein sequence: CASSFPRDNQPQHF.

This clonotype appeared once. The chain combines TRBV30 with TRBJ2-1; tentative D call: TRBD1 (6 bases). V was pared by 4 bases and J by 5 bases, with 12 bases between. This CDR3 region has 13 residues. Germline CDR1 is GTSNPN and CDR2 is SVGIG (reference sequence). The CDR3: CAWMGRGDNEQFF. DNA of the CDR3: TGTGCCTGGATGGGCAGGGGCGACAATGAGCAGTTCTTC.

The chain combines TRBV6-6 with TRBJ2-3; maybe TRBD2 (6 bases). Trimming removed 2 bases from V and 2 bases from J, with 11 bases in between. The V gene's germline CDR1 is MNHNY and CDR2 SVGAGI (reference sequence). The CDR3 has 15 residues. The CDR3 coding sequence is TGTGCCAGCAGTTACCTCGCGGGGAACACAGATACGCAGTATTTT. It codes for CASSYLAGNTDTQYF.

Details on this clonotype: Its ends do not fully match the called genes, so a read error is possible. This chain links TRBV9 with TRBJ1-5, with D possibly matching TRBD1 (6 bases). The CDR3 length is 14 residues. Germline values: CDR1 SGDLS, CDR2 YYNGEE. The CDR3 here is CAGSETGEYQPQHF. The CDR3, as DNA: TGTGCCGGCAGCGAGACAGGCGAATATCAGCCCCAGCATTTT.

V gene TRBV19 combines with J gene TRBJ1-2, with a weak D call TRBD1 (5 bases). Trimming left V 7 bases short and J 6 bases short, with 18 bases between. CDR1 LNHDA and CDR2 SQIVND come from the germline V gene (reference sequence). The CDR3 totals 14 residues. The CDR3 DNA reads TGTGCCAGTATCGCCCAGGGCCGTTGGGATGGCTACACCTTC. Translating it yields CASIAQGRWDGYTF.

This chain links TRBV12-3 or TRBV12-4 with TRBJ2-1; D not resolved. The CDR3 covers 14 residues. Deletions cut 1 base from V and 8 bases from J, with 12 bases between. The CDR3 spells CASSLVKGIDEQFF. In DNA, the CDR3 is TGTGCCAGCAGTTTAGTCAAGGGTATTGATGAGCAGTTCTTC.

The rearrangement joins TRBV5-6 to TRBJ2-1, with 13 bases that match TRBD2. Per germline, CDR1 SGHDT and CDR2 YYEEEE. The V segment lost 0 bases and the J segment 5 bases; nucleotides outside the gene matches: 5. This CDR3 spans 17 amino acids. The CDR3 DNA reads as TGTGCCAGCAGCTTGGGAGTTGGGACTAGCGGGGACAATGAGCAGTTCTTC. This gives the protein CASSLGVGTSGDNEQFF.

The rearrangement links TRBV4-1 to TRBJ2-1; 9 bases map to TRBD1. The CDR3 totals 15 residues. Germline CDR1 is MGHRA and CDR2 is YSYEKL. J was trimmed by 5 bases and V by 4 bases; bases with no gene match: 6. CDR3 bases: TGCGCCAGCAGCCTTCCGGGACAGGGCAACAATGAGCAGTTCTTC. As protein: CASSLPGQGNNEQFF.

The CDR3 loop is CASSPTQPPTGSEAFF. Written as DNA, the CDR3 is TGTGCCAGCTCACCAACTCAGCCACCTACTGGCTCGGAAGCTTTCTTT. The rearrangement uses TRBV18 and TRBJ1-1, with D unclear. CDR1 and CDR2 from the germline V gene are KGHSH and LQKENI. The CDR3 is 16 residues long. V was cut by 2 bases and J by 8 bases, with 21 bases left in between.

V is TRBV4-3 and J is TRBJ1-4, with TRBD1 matching 8 bases. The V gene end was trimmed by 2 bases and the J gene end by 8 bases; junction bases not matched to a gene: 13. Per the germline V gene, CDR1 is LGHNA and CDR2 is YSLEER. The CDR3 runs 17 residues. CDR3 loop: CASSQLSFGTGGEKLFF. The DNA of the CDR3 is TGCGCCAGCAGCCAACTTTCTTTCGGGACAGGAGGGGAAAAACTGTTTTTT.

This clonotype was picked up one time. The chain recombines TRBV29-1 with TRBJ1-1; D ambiguous. The V gene's germline CDR1 is SQVTM and CDR2 ANQGSEA. Trimming pared 7 bases from V and 3 bases from J, leaving 24 bases between. There are 16 residues in the CDR3. This CDR3 is CSASKSVAEWHTEAFF. In nucleotides, the CDR3 is TGCAGCGCCTCAAAGTCCGTTGCGGAATGGCACACTGAAGCTTTCTTT.

The chain is built from TRBV28 and TRBJ2-6; D unclear. Germline V gene data show CDR1 as MDHEN and CDR2 as SYDVKM. V was trimmed by 2 bases and J by 0 bases, leaving 11 bases between them. The CDR3 has 17 residues. CDR3: CASSLIADPSGANVLTF. CDR3 coding DNA: TGTGCCAGCAGTTTAATCGCGGACCCCTCTGGGGCCAACGTCCTGACTTTC. The full variable domain, with the rest looked up from reference TRBV28 and TRBJ2-6, is DVKVTQSSRYLVKRTGEKVFLECVQDMDHENMFWYRQDPGLGLRLIYFSYDVKMKEKGDIPEGYSVSREKKERFSLILESASTNQTSMYLCASSLIADPSGANVLTFGAGSRLTVL.

This clonotype was counted a few times. The chain is built from TRBV6-5 and TRBJ1-1; D is uncertain. V lost 7 bases and J lost 4, with 7 bases in between. Germline CDR1 and CDR2: MNHEY and SVGAGI. The CDR3 totals 11 residues. CDR3 in amino acids: CASIRGTEAFF. The CDR3 DNA reads as TGTGCCAGCATTCGTGGCACTGAAGCTTTCTTT.

The J gene is TRBJ1-2, the V gene TRBV29-1; D might be TRBD1 (6 bases). CDR3 length: 16 amino acids. The V gene lost 5 bases and the J gene lost 2 bases, with 21 bases spanning the gap. Germline-derived CDR1 and CDR2 are SQVTM and ANQGSEA. In DNA, the CDR3 is TGCAGCGTTTGGGGGGGCACTACCGAACTAAACTATGGCTACACCTTC. It specifies CSVWGGTTELNYGYTF. Full variable domain (missing parts from reference TRBV29-1 and TRBJ1-2): SAVISQKPSRDICQRGTSLTIQCQVDSQVTMMFWYRQQPGQSLTLIATANQGSEATYESGFVIDKFPISRPNLTFSTLTVSNMSPEDSSIYLCSVWGGTTELNYGYTFGSGTRLTVV.

This clonotype was counted a few times. The chain carries TRBV12-3 or TRBV12-4 and TRBJ2-7; possibly TRBD1 for D (6 bases). This CDR3 has 12 residues. Trimming removed 5 bases from V and 3 bases from J, with 8 bases in between. The CDR3 loop is CASSGQIYEQYF. The DNA of the CDR3 is TGTGCCAGCAGTGGACAGATCTACGAGCAGTACTTC.

There are a few counts of this clonotype. This chain connects TRBV27 to TRBJ2-2; D is uncertain. The CDR3 covers 12 residues. V lost 4 bases, J lost 6 bases, and 6 bases lay in between. From germline, CDR1 is MNHEY and CDR2 SMNVEV (reference sequence). CDR3 bases: TGTGCCAGCAGTTATTTGGCCGGGGAGCTGTTTTTT. Translating gives CASSYLAGELFF.